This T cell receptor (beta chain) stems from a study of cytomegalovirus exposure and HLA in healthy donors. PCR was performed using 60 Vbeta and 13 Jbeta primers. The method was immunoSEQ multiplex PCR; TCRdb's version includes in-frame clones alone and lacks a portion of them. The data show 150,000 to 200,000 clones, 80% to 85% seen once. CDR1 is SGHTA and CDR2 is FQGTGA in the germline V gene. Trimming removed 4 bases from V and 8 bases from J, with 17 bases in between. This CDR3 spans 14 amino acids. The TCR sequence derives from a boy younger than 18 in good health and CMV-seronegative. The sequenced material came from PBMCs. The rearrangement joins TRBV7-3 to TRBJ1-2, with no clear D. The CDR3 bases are TGTGCCAGCAGCTCTCTTTCTGGAGGGAAAGGCTACACCTTC. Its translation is CASSSLSGGKGYTF.